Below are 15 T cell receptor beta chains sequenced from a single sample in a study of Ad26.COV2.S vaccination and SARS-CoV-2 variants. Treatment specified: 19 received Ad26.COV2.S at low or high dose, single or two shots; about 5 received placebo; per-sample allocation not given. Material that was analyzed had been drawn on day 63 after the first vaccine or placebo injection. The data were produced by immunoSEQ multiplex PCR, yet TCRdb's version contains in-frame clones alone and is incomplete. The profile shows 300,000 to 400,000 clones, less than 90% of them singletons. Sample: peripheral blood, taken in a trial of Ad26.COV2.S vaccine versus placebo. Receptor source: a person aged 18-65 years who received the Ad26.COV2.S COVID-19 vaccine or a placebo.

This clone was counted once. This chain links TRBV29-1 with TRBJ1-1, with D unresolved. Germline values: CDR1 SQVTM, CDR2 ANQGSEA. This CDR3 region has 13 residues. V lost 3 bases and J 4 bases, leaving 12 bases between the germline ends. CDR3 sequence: CSVEAAGGTEAFF. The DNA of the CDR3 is TGCAGCGTTGAGGCGGCGGGCGGCACTGAAGCTTTCTTT.

The CDR3 protein is CASSYSRTTGNTIYF. The CDR3 region has the DNA TGTGCCAGCAGTTACTCAAGGACAACTGGAAACACCATATATTTT. The rearrangement links TRBV6-2 or TRBV6-3 to TRBJ1-3; possible D gene TRBD1, 5 bases. The V gene lost 0 bases and the J gene lost 2 bases, with 8 bases spanning the gap. This CDR3 is 15 amino acids long. Germline V gives CDR1 MNHEY, CDR2 SVGEGT.

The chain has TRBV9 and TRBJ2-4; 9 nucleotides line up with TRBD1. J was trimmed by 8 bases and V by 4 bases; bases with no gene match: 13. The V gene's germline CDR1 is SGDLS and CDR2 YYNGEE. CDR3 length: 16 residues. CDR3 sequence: CASSLRPGTGTYIQYF. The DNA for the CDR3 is TGTGCCAGCAGCTTGCGCCCCGGGACAGGGACGTACATTCAGTACTTC.

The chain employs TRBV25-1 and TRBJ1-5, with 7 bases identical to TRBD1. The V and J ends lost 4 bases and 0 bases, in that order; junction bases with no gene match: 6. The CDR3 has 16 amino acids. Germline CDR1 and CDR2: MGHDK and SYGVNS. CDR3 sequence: CASSALQGNSNQPQHF. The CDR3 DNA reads TGTGCCAGCAGTGCCTTACAGGGGAATAGCAATCAGCCCCAGCATTTT. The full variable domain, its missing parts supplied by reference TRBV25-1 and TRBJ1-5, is EADIYQTPRYLVIGTGKKITLECSQTMGHDKMYWYQQDPGMELHLIHYSYGVNSTEKGDLSSESTVSRIRTEHFPLTLESARPSHTSQYLCASSALQGNSNQPQHFGDGTRLSIL.

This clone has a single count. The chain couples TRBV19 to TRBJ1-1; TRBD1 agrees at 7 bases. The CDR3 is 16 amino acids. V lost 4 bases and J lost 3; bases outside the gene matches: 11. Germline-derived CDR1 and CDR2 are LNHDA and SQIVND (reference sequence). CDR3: CASSTRKGARDTEAFF. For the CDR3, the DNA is TGTGCCAGTAGTACACGCAAGGGGGCGAGGGACACTGAAGCTTTCTTT.

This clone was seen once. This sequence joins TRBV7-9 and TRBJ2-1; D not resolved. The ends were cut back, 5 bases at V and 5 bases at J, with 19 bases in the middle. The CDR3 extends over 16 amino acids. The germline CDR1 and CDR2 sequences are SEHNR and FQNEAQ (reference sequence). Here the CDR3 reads CASSPLPNPTNNEQFF. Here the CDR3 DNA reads TGTGCCAGCAGCCCCCTACCGAATCCCACTAACAATGAGCAGTTCTTC.

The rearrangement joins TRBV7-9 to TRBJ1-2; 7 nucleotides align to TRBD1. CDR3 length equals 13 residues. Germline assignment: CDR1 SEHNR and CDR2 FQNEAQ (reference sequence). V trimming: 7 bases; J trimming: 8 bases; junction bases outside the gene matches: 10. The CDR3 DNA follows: TGTGCCAGCACCCTAGGGGGCCTGGGGGGCTACACCTTC. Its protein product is CASTLGGLGGYTF.

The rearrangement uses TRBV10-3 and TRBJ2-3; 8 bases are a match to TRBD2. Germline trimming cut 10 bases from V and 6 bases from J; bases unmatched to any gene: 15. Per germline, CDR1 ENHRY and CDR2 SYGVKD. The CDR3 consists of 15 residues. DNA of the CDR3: TGTGCCACGCGCGGAAGCGGGAGTGTTGCGGATACGCAGTATTTT. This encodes CATRGSGSVADTQYF.

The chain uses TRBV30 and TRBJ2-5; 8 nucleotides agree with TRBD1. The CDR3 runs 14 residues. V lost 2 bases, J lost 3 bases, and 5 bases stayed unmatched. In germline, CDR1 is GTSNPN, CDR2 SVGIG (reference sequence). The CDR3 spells CAWSLWTGKETQYF. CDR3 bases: TGTGCCTGGAGTCTTTGGACAGGGAAAGAGACCCAGTACTTC.

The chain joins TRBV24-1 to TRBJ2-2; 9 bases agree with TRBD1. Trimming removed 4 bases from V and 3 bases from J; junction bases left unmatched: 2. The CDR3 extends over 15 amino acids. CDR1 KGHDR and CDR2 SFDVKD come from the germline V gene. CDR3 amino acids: CATSERTGDTGELFF. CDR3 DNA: TGTGCCACCAGTGAAAGGACAGGGGACACCGGGGAGCTGTTTTTT.

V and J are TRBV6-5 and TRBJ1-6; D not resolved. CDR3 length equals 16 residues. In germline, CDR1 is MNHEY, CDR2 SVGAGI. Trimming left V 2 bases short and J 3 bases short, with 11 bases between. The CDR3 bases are TGTGCCAGCAGTTACCTGCTGGGAAACTATAATTCACCCCTCCACTTT. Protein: CASSYLLGNYNSPLHF.

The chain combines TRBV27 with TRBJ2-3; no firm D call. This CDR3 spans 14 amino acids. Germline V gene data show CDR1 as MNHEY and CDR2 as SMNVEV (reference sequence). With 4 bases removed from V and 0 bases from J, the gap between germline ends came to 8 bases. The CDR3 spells CASSSEKSTDTQYF. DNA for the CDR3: TGTGCCAGCAGTTCCGAGAAGAGCACAGATACGCAGTATTTT.

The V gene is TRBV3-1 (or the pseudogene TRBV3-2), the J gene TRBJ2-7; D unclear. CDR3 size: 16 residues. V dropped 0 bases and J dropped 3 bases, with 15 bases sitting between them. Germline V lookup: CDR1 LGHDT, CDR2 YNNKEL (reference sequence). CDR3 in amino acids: CASSQDWQPSIYEQYF. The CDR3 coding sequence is TGTGCCAGCAGCCAAGACTGGCAGCCGTCTATCTACGAGCAGTACTTC.

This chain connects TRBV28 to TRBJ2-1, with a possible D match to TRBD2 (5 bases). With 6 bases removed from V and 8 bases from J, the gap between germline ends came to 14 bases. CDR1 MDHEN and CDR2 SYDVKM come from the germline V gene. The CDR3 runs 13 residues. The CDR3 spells CASSPAGVDEQFF. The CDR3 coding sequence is TGTGCCAGCAGCCCCGCCGGGGTGGATGAGCAGTTCTTC.

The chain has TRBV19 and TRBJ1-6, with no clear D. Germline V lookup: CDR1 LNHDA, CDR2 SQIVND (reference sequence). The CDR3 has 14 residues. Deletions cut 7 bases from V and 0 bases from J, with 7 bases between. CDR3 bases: TGTGCCAGTACGGGGAGCTCCTATAATTCACCCCTCCACTTT. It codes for CASTGSSYNSPLHF.